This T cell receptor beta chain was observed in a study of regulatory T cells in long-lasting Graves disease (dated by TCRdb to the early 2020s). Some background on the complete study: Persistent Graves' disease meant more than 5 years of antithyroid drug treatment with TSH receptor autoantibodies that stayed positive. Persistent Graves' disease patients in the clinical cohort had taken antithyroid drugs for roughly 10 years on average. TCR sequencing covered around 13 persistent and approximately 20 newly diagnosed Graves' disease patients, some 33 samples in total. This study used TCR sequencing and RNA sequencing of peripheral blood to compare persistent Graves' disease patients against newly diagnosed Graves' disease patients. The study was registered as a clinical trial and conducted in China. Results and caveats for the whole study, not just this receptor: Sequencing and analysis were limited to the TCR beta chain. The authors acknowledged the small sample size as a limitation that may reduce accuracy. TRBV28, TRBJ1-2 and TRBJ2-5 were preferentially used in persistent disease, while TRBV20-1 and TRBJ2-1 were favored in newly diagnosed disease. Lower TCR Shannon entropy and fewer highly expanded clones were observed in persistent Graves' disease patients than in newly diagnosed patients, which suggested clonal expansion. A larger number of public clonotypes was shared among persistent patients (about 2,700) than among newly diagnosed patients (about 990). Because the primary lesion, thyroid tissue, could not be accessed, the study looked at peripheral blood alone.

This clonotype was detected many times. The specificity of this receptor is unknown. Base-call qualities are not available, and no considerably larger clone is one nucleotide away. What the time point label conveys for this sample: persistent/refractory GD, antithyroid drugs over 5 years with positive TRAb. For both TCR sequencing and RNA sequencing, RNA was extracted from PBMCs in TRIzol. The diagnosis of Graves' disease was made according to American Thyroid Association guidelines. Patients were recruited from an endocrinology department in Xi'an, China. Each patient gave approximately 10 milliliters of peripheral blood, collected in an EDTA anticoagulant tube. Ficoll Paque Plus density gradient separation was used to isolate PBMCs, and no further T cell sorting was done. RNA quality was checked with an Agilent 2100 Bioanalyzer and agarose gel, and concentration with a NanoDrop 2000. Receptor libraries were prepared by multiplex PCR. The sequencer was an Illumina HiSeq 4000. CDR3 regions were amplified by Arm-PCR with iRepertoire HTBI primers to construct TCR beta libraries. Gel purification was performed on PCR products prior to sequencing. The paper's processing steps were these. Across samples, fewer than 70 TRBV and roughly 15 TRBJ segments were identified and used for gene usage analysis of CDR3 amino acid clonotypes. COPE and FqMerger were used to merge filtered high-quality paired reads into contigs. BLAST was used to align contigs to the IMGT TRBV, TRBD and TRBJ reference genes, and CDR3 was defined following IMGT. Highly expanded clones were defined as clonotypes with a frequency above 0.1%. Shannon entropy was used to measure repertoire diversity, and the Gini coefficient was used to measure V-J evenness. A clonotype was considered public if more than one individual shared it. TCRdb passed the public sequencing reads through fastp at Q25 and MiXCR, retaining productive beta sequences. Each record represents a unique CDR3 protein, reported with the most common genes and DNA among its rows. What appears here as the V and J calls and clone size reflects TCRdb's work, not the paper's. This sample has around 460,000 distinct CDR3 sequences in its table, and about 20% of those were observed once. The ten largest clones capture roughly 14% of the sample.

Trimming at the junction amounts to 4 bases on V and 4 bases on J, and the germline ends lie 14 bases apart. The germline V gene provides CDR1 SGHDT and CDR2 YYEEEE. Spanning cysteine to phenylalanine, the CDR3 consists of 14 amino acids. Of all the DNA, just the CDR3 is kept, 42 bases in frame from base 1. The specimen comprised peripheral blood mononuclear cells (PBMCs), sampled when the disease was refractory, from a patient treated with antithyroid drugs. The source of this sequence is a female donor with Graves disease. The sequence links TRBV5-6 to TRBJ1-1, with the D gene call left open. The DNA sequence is TGTGCCAGCAGCCCGGGGAGGAGAGGCACTGAAGCTTTCTTT. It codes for CASSPGRRGTEAFF. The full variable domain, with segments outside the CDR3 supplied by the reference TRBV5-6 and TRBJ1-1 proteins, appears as DAGVTQSPTHLIKTRGQQVTLRCSPKSGHDTVSWYQQALGQGPQFIFQYYEEEERQRGNFPDRFSGHQFPNYSSELNVNALLLGDSALYLCASSPGRRGTEAFFGQGTRLTVV.